Below are 26 T cell receptor beta chains sequenced from a single sample in a study of response to subunit inactivated influenza vaccine. MiXCR, run by TCRdb on the RT-PCR reads, gives a single entry per CDR3 protein. The sample lists about 540,000 distinct CDR3 sequences; roughly 25% were seen once. These data were also filed under a second study, of T cells expressing NK-cell markers. That report notes: Generation of TCR beta cDNA was performed by 5'RACE template switching incorporating UMIs.

Sample: CD4+ T cells sorted from PBMCs, taken about 11 days after vaccination. These receptors were taken from a man aged 50-59 years who received an inactivated influenza vaccine.

The genes are TRBV15 and TRBJ2-5; no reliable D call. Per germline, CDR1 LNHNV and CDR2 YYDKDF (reference sequence). The V gene lost 5 bases and the J gene lost 0 bases, with 19 bases spanning the gap. CDR3 size: 17 residues. The CDR3 is CATSPSNTLRYQETQYF. In DNA, the CDR3 is TGTGCCACCAGCCCTAGTAACACCTTACGTTACCAAGAGACCCAGTACTTC.

V is TRBV5-6 and J is TRBJ2-1; 10 bases align to TRBD2. The V segment lost 4 bases and the J segment 10 bases; nucleotides outside the gene matches: 11. Germline V lookup: CDR1 SGHDT, CDR2 YYEEEE. This CDR3 region has 15 residues. This CDR3 reads CASSSRGLAGVEQFF. CDR3 nucleotide sequence: TGTGCCAGCAGCAGCCGTGGGCTAGCGGGGGTCGAGCAGTTCTTC.

The chain employs TRBV6-5 and TRBJ2-1, with 8 bases fitting TRBD1. Germline V gives CDR1 MNHEY, CDR2 SVGAGI. This CDR3 is built from 14 residues. V shed 2 bases and J 6 bases; nucleotides not matched to a gene: 3. The CDR3 bases are TGTGCCAGCAGTTACGTCACAGGGGGCAATGAGCAGTTCTTC. This gives the protein CASSYVTGGNEQFF.

This chain connects TRBV20-1 to TRBJ1-5; 9 bases map to TRBD1. V shed 5 bases and J 6 bases; nucleotides not matched to a gene: 14. Germline V lookup: CDR1 DFQATT, CDR2 SNEGSKA (reference sequence). The CDR3 sequence is 16 residues long. The CDR3 loop reads CSALNPGQGFAQPQHF. CDR3 nucleotide sequence: TGCAGTGCTCTGAACCCGGGACAGGGTTTCGCTCAGCCCCAGCATTTT.

This clonotype was picked up a small number of times. This chain connects TRBV11-1 to TRBJ2-3, with TRBD2 matching 15 bases. V dropped 5 bases and J dropped 4; count of bases not matched to a gene: 13. Germline V gene lookup returns CDR1 SGHAT and CDR2 FQDESV (reference sequence). This CDR3 spans 19 amino acids. CDR3 sequence reads: CASSDWTSGRELRSDTQYF. CDR3 DNA: TGTGCCAGCAGCGACTGGACTAGCGGGAGGGAATTGAGATCAGATACGCAGTATTTT.

This clonotype was detected only a few times. At one end, the junction sequence differs from germline, possibly due to a read error. The chain uses TRBV4-3 and TRBJ1-2; no clear D gene. The CDR3 is made up of 12 amino acids. Germline CDR1 is LGHNA and CDR2 is YSLEER. CDR3: CASSQDWTTVAF. In DNA, the CDR3 is TGCGCCAGCAGCCAAGATTGGACTACAGTTGCCTTC.

V is TRBV6-2 or TRBV6-3 and J is TRBJ1-2, with 8 bases aligning to TRBD1. Germline V lookup: CDR1 MNHEY, CDR2 SVGEGT. After removal of 5 bases from V and 2 bases from J, the junction contained 4 bases not matched to a gene. The CDR3 is made up of 14 amino acids. CDR3 in amino acids: CASSTGGRNYGYTF. The CDR3 DNA reads as TGTGCCAGCAGTACAGGGGGAAGGAACTATGGCTACACCTTC.

The chain links TRBV24-1 to TRBJ2-5; 7 nucleotides match TRBD1. Trimming removed 0 bases from V and 5 bases from J; junction bases left unmatched: 5. Germline V gene lookup returns CDR1 KGHDR and CDR2 SFDVKD. The CDR3 totals 15 residues. CDR3 coding DNA: TGTGCCACCAGTGATTTGCAGGGGGTCCGGGAGACCCAGTACTTC. It encodes CATSDLQGVRETQYF.

This clonotype was recorded a few times. The chain couples TRBV2 to TRBJ1-2, with D unclear. The CDR3 sequence is 13 residues long. Germline CDR1 is SNHLY and CDR2 is FYNNEI. Trimming shortened V by 5 bases and J by 8 bases, and 15 bases separated the two germline ends. The CDR3 loop is CASSLPTAGGYTF. Written as DNA, the CDR3 is TGTGCCAGCAGTCTTCCAACCGCGGGGGGCTACACCTTC.

The chain recombines TRBV5-5 with TRBJ2-1; D unclear. This CDR3 has 9 amino acids. CDR1 is SGHKS and CDR2 is YYEKEE in the germline V gene (reference sequence). V was cut by 0 bases and J by 13 bases, with 2 bases left in between. In DNA, the CDR3 is TGTGCCAGCAGCTTGGGACAGTTCTTC. It yields the protein CASSLGQFF. Drawing the rest from reference TRBV5-5 and TRBJ2-1, the complete variable domain is DAGVTQSPTHLIKTRGQQVTLRCSPISGHKSVSWYQQVLGQGPQFIFQYYEKEERGRGNFPDRFSARQFPNYSSELNVNALLLGDSALYLCASSLGQFFGPGTRLTVL.

The chain links TRBV5-6 to TRBJ1-5; D may be TRBD1 (6 bases). Per germline, CDR1 SGHDT and CDR2 YYEEEE. With 4 bases removed from V and 5 bases from J, the gap between germline ends came to 10 bases. The CDR3 spans 13 residues. CDR3 in amino acids: CASSRDTDQPQHF. The DNA for the CDR3 is TGTGCCAGCAGCAGGGACACCGATCAGCCCCAGCATTTT.

The CDR3 is CASSPMRTGASYEQYF. Here the CDR3 DNA reads TGTGCCAGCAGTCCGATGCGGACAGGGGCTTCCTACGAGCAGTACTTC. The chain uses TRBV7-2 and TRBJ2-7; 9 nucleotides agree with TRBD1. The CDR3 spans 16 residues. From germline, CDR1 is SGHTA and CDR2 FQGNSA. The V gene end was trimmed by 6 bases and the J gene end by 1 base; junction bases not matched to a gene: 10. Looking up the rest from reference TRBV7-2 and TRBJ2-7 gives the full variable domain: GAGVSQSPSNKVTEKGKDVELRCDPISGHTALYWYRQSLGQGLEFLIYFQGNSAPDKSGLPSDRFSAERTGGSVSTLTIQRTQQEDSAVYLCASSPMRTGASYEQYFGPGTRLTVT.

This rearrangement joins TRBV7-9 to TRBJ1-1; 7 bases align to TRBD1. The CDR3 is made up of 16 amino acids. Unmatched junction bases numbered 14, after V lost 5 bases and J lost 5 bases. Germline lookup yields CDR1 SEHNR and CDR2 FQNEAQ (reference sequence). In DNA, the CDR3 is TGTGCCAGCAGCCCTCGGGACAGCTACCTTGGGACTGAAGCTTTCTTT. Protein product: CASSPRDSYLGTEAFF.

V usage is TRBV6-1 and J usage is TRBJ2-3, with D uncertain. Trimming took off 10 bases at V and 6 bases at J, with 20 bases between the two ends. Germline lookup yields CDR1 MNHNS and CDR2 SASEGT. The CDR3 covers 14 residues. For the CDR3, the DNA is TGTGCCACCAGCCTTCTGGGCCTGGTGGATACGCAGTATTTT. Translated, it gives CATSLLGLVDTQYF.

This clonotype showed up just a few times. The V call is TRBV5-1, the J call TRBJ2-5; D remains ambiguous. The CDR3 contains 14 residues. Trimming left V 4 bases short and J 5 bases short, with 15 bases between. The germline V gene has CDR1 SGHRS and CDR2 YFSETQ. The DNA for the CDR3 is TGCGCCAGCAGCCACTCGACCGGGCGGGAGACCCAGTACTTC. Protein: CASSHSTGRETQYF.

The CDR3 spells CASIRTGGYEQYF. In DNA, the CDR3 is TGTGCCAGCATTCGGACAGGGGGGTACGAGCAGTACTTC. This chain uses TRBV12-3 or TRBV12-4 with TRBJ2-7; 10 bases are a match to TRBD1. This CDR3 spans 13 amino acids. The J segment lost 4 bases and the V segment lost 7 bases, leaving 4 bases of the junction unmatched.

This clonotype was counted ten times or more. The chain uses TRBV4-1 and TRBJ2-7; 8 nucleotides agree with TRBD2. The CDR3 is made up of 18 amino acids. Germline assignment: CDR1 MGHRA and CDR2 YSYEKL. The junction had 18 bases not matched to a gene; V was cut back by 6 bases and J by 2 bases. The CDR3 spells CASRPALAGLVLPYEQYF. DNA of the CDR3: TGCGCCAGCAGGCCGGCCTTAGCGGGACTAGTACTCCCCTACGAGCAGTACTTC.

There are many counts of this clonotype. V is TRBV12-3 or TRBV12-4 and J is TRBJ2-2; TRBD2 matches 9 bases. There are 14 residues in the CDR3. V gave up 7 bases and J gave up 3 bases; unmatched junction bases: 3. CDR3 bases: TGTGCCAGCACCCTAGCGGGGTACACCGGGGAGCTGTTTTTT. Protein product: CASTLAGYTGELFF.

CDR3 in DNA: TGTGCCAGCAGTTACCCCCGGACAGCCTCGGCTTTCTTT. As protein: CASSYPRTASAFF. V gene TRBV6-2 or TRBV6-3 combines with J gene TRBJ1-1; D is perhaps TRBD1 (6 bases). The CDR3 sequence is 13 residues long. The germline V gene encodes CDR1 MNHEY and CDR2 SVGEGT. The V end was cut by 2 bases, the J end by 11 bases, with 15 bases between.

CDR3 sequence reads: CASSLRVGPSSYEQYF. CDR3 nucleotides: TGTGCCAGCAGCTTGCGCGTGGGCCCTAGCTCCTACGAGCAGTACTTC. The chain uses TRBV7-2 and TRBJ2-7; D unclear. CDR1 is SGHTA, CDR2 FQGNSA, per germline. The CDR3 contains 16 residues. The V and J ends lost 3 bases and 0 bases respectively, with 15 bases between them.

There are a few counts of this clonotype. The CDR3 here is CASTTPWGAGQPQHF. CDR3 bases: TGTGCCAGCACCACCCCTTGGGGGGCTGGTCAGCCCCAGCATTTT. The V call is TRBV25-1, the J call TRBJ1-5, with D perhaps matching TRBD1 (6 bases). The germline gives CDR1 MGHDK, CDR2 SYGVNS. V lost 7 bases and J 6 bases, leaving 19 bases between the germline ends. The CDR3 is made up of 15 amino acids.

The chain carries TRBV7-2 and TRBJ2-7; 7 bases are shared with TRBD2. The J segment lost 7 bases and the V segment lost 6 bases, leaving 12 bases of the junction unmatched. The CDR3 sequence is 14 residues long. The V gene's germline CDR1 is SGHTA and CDR2 FQGNSA. The CDR3 loop is CASSQALGGVEQYF. The CDR3 bases are TGTGCCAGCAGTCAAGCCTTGGGAGGGGTGGAGCAGTACTTC.

The table lists this clonotype with many counts. The rearrangement joins TRBV20-1 to TRBJ2-7; TRBD1 matches at 12 bases. V shed 5 bases, J shed 1 base, and the junction held 12 bases outside the gene matches. The CDR3 is 17 amino acids. The germline CDR1 and CDR2 sequences are DFQATT and SNEGSKA (reference sequence). CDR3 nucleotides: TGCAGTGCTCTACCGGGACAGGGGGCTTCGATTTCCTACGAGCAGTACTTC. Translating it yields CSALPGQGASISYEQYF.

This clonotype appeared a few times. This chain links TRBV20-1 with TRBJ2-7, with 10 bases matching TRBD1. CDR1 and CDR2 (germline): DFQATT, SNEGSKA (reference sequence). This CDR3 comprises 14 residues. The V segment lost 3 bases and the J segment 7 bases; nucleotides outside the gene matches: 9. CDR3 bases: TGCAGTGCTAGTTTGACAGGGGGCAGGAGAGAGCAGTACTTC. Its protein product is CSASLTGGRREQYF.

This clonotype has only a few counts. The chain carries TRBV7-9 and TRBJ2-3; TRBD1 matches at 7 bases. The V gene's germline CDR1 is SEHNR and CDR2 FQNEAQ (reference sequence). V shed 5 bases, J shed 4 bases, and the junction held 6 bases outside the gene matches. CDR3 size: 14 residues. The CDR3 protein is CASSAQGPPDTQYF. The CDR3 bases are TGTGCCAGCAGCGCACAGGGGCCCCCAGATACGCAGTATTTT.

This clonotype was recorded once. The V call is TRBV18, the J call TRBJ2-1; 8 bases are shared with TRBD2. The germline V gene has CDR1 KGHSH and CDR2 LQKENI. V lost 6 bases, J lost 4 bases, and 8 bases stayed unmatched. The CDR3 runs 15 residues. For the CDR3, the DNA is TGTGCCAGCTCCCGCTCAGCGGGGGAGTACAATGAGCAGTTCTTC. It codes for CASSRSAGEYNEQFF.